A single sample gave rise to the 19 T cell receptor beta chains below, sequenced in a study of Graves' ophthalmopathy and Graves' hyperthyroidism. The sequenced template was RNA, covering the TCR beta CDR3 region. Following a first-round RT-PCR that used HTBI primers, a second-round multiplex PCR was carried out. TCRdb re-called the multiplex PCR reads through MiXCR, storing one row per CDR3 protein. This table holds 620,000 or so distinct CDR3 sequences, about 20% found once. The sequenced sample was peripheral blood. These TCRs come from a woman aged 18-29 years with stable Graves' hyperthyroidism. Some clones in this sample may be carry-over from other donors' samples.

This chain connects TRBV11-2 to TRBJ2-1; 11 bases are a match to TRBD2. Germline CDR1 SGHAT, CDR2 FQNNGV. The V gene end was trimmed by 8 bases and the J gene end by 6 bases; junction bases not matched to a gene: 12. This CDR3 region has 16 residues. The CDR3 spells CASLWIAGGLGNEQFF. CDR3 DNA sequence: TGTGCCAGCCTTTGGATAGCGGGAGGGTTGGGCAATGAGCAGTTCTTC.

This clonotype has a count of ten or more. Here the CDR3 reads CSAGPQETQYF. DNA for the CDR3: TGCAGTGCGGGTCCCCAAGAGACCCAGTACTTC. The chain is built from TRBV20-1 and TRBJ2-5; D is unresolved. V lost 6 bases to trimming and J lost 1 base, with 6 bases between them. Germline V gene data show CDR1 as DFQATT and CDR2 as SNEGSKA (reference sequence). This CDR3 spans 11 amino acids.

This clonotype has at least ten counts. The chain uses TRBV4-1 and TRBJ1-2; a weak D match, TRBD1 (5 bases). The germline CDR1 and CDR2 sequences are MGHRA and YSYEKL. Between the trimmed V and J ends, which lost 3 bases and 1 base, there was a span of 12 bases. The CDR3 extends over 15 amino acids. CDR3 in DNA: TGCGCCAGCAGCCAGGGGGACGGAAGTAACTATGGCTACACCTTC. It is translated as CASSQGDGSNYGYTF.

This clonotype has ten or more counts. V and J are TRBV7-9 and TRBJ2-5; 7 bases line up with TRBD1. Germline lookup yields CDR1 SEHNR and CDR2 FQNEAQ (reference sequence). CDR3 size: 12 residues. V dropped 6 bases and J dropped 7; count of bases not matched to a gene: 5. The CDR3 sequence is CASRTGSGTQYF. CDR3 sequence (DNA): TGTGCCAGCAGGACAGGGTCCGGGACCCAGTACTTC.

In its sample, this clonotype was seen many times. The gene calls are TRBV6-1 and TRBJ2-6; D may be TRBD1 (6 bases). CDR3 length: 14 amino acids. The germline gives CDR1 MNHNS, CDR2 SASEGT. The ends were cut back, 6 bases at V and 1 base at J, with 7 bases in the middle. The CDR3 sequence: CASRTGSGANVLTF. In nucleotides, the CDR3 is TGTGCCAGCAGAACAGGGTCTGGGGCCAACGTCCTGACTTTC.

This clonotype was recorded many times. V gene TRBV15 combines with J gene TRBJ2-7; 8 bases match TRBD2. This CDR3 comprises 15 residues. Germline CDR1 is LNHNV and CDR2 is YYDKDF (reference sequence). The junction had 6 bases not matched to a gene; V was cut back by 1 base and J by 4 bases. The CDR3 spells CATSRGRGGEYEQYF. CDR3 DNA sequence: TGTGCCACCAGCAGAGGACGGGGGGGAGAATACGAGCAGTACTTC.

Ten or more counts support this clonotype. The CDR3 spells CASSLNRIYGYTF. As DNA, the CDR3 is TGTGCCAGCAGTTTGAACAGGATCTATGGCTACACCTTC. The V gene is TRBV12-3 or TRBV12-4, the J gene TRBJ1-2, with D possibly being TRBD1 (5 bases). CDR3 length: 13 amino acids. V was clipped by 3 bases and J by 4 bases, with 9 bases between them.

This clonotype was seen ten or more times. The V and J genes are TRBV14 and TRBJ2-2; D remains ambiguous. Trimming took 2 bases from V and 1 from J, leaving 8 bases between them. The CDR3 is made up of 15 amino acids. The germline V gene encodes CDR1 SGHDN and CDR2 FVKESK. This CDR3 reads CASSQRQVNTGELFF. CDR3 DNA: TGTGCCAGCAGCCAACGGCAGGTGAACACCGGGGAGCTGTTTTTT. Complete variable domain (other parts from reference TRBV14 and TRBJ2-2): EAGVTQFPSHSVIEKGQTVTLRCDPISGHDNLYWYRRVMGKEIKFLLHFVKESKQDESGMPNNRFLAERTGGTYSTLKVQPAELEDSGVYFCASSQRQVNTGELFFGEGSRLTVL.

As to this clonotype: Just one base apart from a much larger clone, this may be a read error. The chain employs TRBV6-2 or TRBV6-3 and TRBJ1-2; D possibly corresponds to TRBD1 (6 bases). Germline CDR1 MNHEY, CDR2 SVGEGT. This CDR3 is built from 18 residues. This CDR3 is CASSNRPAGAVRGYGCTF. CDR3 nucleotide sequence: TGTGCCAGCAGTAACCGACCGGCGGGGGCCGTCCGGGGCTATGGCTGCACCTTC.

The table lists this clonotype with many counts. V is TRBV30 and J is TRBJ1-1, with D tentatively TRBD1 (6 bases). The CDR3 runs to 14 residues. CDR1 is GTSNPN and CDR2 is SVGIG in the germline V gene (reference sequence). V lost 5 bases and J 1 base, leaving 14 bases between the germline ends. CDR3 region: CAWRTDRQNTEAFF. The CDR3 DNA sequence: TGTGCCTGGCGGACCGACAGGCAGAACACTGAAGCTTTCTTT.

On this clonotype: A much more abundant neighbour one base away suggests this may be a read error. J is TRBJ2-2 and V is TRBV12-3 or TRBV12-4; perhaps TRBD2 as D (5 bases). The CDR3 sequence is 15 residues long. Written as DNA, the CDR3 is TGTGCCAGCAGCCAAAACTGGTTTTCGACCGGGGATCTGTTTTTT. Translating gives CASSQNWFSTGDLFF.

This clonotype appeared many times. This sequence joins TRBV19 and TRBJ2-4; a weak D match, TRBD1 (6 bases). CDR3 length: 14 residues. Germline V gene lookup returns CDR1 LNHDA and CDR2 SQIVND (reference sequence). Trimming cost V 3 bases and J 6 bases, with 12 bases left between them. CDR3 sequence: CASSIKGERNIQYF. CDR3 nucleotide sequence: TGTGCCAGTAGTATTAAGGGGGAGAGAAACATTCAGTACTTC.

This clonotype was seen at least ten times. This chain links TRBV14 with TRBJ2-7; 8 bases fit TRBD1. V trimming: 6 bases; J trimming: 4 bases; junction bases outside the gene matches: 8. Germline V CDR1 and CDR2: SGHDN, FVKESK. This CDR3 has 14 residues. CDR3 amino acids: CASRKGTGGYEQYF. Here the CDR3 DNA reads TGTGCCAGCAGAAAAGGGACAGGAGGATACGAGCAGTACTTC.

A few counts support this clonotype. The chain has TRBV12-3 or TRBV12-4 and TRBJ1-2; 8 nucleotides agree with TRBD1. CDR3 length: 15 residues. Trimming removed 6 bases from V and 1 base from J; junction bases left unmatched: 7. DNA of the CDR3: TGTGCCAGCAGCAACCTGGGACAGGTTAACTATGGCTACACCTTC. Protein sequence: CASSNLGQVNYGYTF.

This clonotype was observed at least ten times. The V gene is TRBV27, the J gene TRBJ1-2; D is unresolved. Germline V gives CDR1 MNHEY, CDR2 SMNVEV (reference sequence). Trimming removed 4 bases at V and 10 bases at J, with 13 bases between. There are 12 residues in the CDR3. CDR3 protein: CASSSTSRVYTF. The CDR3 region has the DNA TGTGCCAGCAGTTCGACGTCCAGAGTCTACACCTTC.

The CDR3 DNA reads as TGTGCCAGCCGGGGGTGGTTTCGGGCACACTATGGCTACACCTTC. Protein product: CASRGWFRAHYGYTF. V and J are TRBV6-1 and TRBJ1-2; maybe TRBD1 (5 bases). The CDR3 contains 15 residues. The V end lost 8 bases, the J end lost 3 bases, and 19 bases lay between the germline ends. CDR1 is MNHNS and CDR2 is SASEGT in the germline V gene.

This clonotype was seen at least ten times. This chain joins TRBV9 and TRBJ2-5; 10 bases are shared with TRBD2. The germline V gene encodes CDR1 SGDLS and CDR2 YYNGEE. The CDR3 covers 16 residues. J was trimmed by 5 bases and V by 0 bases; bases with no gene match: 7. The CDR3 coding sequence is TGTGCCAGCAGCGTAGGGGCTAGCGGGGGACCCGAGACCCAGTACTTC. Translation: CASSVGASGGPETQYF.

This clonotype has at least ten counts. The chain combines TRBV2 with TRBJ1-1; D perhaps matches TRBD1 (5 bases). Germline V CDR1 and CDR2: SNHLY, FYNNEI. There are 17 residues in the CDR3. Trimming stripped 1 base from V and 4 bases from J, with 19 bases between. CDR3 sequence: CASSEVRVGRVSTEAFF. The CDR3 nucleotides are TGTGCCAGCAGTGAAGTTAGGGTCGGCAGGGTAAGCACTGAAGCTTTCTTT.

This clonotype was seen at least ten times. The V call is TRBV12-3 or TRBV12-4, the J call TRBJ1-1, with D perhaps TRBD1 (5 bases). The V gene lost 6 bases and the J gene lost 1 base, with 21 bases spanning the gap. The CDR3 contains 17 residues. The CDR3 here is CASSRFGGIVKNTEAFF. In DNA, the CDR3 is TGTGCCAGCAGCCGCTTTGGGGGAATAGTAAAGAACACTGAAGCTTTCTTT.